The present entry profiles one T cell receptor (beta chain) with its context. Its antigen remains unknown. Other DNA sequences from this sample encode an identical CDR3 as well. These data originate in a study of CD8+ T cells in alopecia areata. Study outcomes and limitations: Alphabeta T cells residing in normal skin are also sequenced in scalp samples. Scalp clonality and expanded CD8+ clones among the top 100 showed significant decreases with tofacitinib.

V was clipped by 6 bases and J by 1 base, with 9 bases between them. This CDR3 has 13 amino acids. Germline CDR1 SNHLY, CDR2 FYNNEI. RNA was extracted and reverse transcribed into cDNA as the sequencing template. Here immunoSEQ multiplex PCR was the method, and the copy in TCRdb shows in-frame clones only, minus some. The sample shows approximately 150,000 clones, 58% of them seen only once. Treatment here: oral pan-JAK inhibitor, 5-10 mg twice daily. Peripheral blood and lesional scalp punch biopsies were taken from alopecia areata patients. The clonotype was recovered from a human donor with alopecia areata. Sequencing was performed on CD4+ T cells sorted from blood, taken at approximately week 60, from a patient treated with tofacitinib. V gene TRBV2 combines with J gene TRBJ1-1; D is unclear. DNA for the CDR3: TGTGCCAGCAGCGAAAACAAGAACACTGAAGCTTTCTTT. It is translated as CASSENKNTEAFF.